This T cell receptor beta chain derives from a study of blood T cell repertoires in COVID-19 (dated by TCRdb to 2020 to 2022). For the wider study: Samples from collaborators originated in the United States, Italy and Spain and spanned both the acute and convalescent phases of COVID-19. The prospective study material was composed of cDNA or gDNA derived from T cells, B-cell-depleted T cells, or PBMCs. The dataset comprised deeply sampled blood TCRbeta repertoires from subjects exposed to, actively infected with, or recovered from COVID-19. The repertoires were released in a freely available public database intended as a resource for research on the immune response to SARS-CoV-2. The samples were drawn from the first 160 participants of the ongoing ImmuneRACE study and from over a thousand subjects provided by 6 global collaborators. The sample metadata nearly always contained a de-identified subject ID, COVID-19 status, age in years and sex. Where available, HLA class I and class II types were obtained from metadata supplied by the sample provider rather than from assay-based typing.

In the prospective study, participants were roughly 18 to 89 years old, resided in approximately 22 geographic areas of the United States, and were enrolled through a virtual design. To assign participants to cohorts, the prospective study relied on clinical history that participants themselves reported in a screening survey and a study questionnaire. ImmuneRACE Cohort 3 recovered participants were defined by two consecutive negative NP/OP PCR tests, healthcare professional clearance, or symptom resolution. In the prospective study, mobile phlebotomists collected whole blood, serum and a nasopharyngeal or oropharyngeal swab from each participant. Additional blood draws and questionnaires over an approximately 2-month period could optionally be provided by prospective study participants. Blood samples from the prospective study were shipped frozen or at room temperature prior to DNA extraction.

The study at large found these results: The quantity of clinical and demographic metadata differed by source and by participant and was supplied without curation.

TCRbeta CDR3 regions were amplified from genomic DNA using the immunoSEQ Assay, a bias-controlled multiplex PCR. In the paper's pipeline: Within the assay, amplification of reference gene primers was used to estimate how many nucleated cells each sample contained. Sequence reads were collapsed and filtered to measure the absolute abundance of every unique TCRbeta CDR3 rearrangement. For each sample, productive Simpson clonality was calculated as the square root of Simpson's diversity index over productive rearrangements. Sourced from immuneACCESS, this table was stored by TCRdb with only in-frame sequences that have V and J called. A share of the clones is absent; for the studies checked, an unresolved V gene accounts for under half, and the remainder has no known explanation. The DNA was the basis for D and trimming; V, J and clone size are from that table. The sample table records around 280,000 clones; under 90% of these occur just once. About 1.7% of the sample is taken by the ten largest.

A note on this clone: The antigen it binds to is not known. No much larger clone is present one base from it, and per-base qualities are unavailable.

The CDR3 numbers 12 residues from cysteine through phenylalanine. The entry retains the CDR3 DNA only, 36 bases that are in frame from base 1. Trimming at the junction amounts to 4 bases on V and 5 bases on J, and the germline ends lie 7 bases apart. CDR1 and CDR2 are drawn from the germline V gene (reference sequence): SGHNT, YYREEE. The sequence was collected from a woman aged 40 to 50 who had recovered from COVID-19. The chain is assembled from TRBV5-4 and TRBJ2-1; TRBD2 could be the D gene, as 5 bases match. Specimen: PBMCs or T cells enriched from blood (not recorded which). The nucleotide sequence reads TGTGCCAGCAGCCGGGATGACAATGAGCAGTTCTTC. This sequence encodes CASSRDDNEQFF.